These 19 T cell receptor beta chains came from one sample sequenced in a study of blood T cell repertoires in COVID-19. Profiling relied on immunoSEQ multiplex PCR, and the TCRdb table lists in-frame clones only, not all of them. The sample yields tens of thousands of clones, over 65% seen once. Sequencing used peripheral blood. The source of these receptors is a human donor in a cohort sampled during active COVID-19.

J is TRBJ2-5 and V is TRBV6-5, with 13 bases aligning to TRBD2. J gave up 5 bases and V 6 bases, and 3 bases lay outside the gene matches. Germline values: CDR1 MNHEY, CDR2 SVGAGI. This CDR3 contains 14 residues. The CDR3 sequence: CASRLAGGPETQYF. The CDR3 coding sequence is TGTGCCAGCAGACTAGCGGGGGGGCCGGAGACCCAGTACTTC.

The CDR3 sequence is CASSYRGPTDTQYF. The DNA of the CDR3 is TGTGCCAGCAGTTACAGGGGGCCAACAGATACGCAGTATTTT. The V and J genes are TRBV28 and TRBJ2-3, with 9 bases identical to TRBD1. The germline CDR1 and CDR2 sequences are MDHEN and SYDVKM. With 4 bases clipped from V and 3 bases from J, the junction kept 2 bases outside the gene matches. This CDR3 region has 14 residues.

V is TRBV11-2 and J is TRBJ2-7; D might be TRBD2 (5 bases). The CDR3 extends over 11 amino acids. The V gene lost 4 bases and the J gene lost 7 bases, with 8 bases spanning the gap. Looked up from germline, CDR1 is SGHAT and CDR2 is FQNNGV. The CDR3 coding sequence is TGTGCCAGCAGCTCGAGGAGGGAGCAGTACTTC. Its protein is CASSSRREQYF.

The chain carries TRBV27 and TRBJ2-7, with 14 bases lining up with TRBD2. The CDR3 length is 15 residues. With 5 bases clipped from V and 6 bases from J, the junction kept 6 bases outside the gene matches. CDR1 and CDR2 from the germline V gene are MNHEY and SMNVEV (reference sequence). DNA of the CDR3: TGTGCCAGCAGTCCTCGGACTAGCGGGAGGAGCGAGCAGTACTTC. This translates into CASSPRTSGRSEQYF.

The CDR3 sequence: CASSSTGVSGNTIYF. The CDR3 DNA reads TGTGCCAGCAGCTCAACTGGAGTGTCTGGAAACACCATATATTTT. This rearrangement joins TRBV9 to TRBJ1-3; D not resolved. The CDR3 is 15 amino acids. V dropped 4 bases and J dropped 1 base, with 12 bases sitting between them. Germline CDR1 and CDR2: SGDLS and YYNGEE. Combining the CDR3 with reference TRBV9 and TRBJ1-3 gives the whole variable domain DSGVTQTPKHLITATGQRVTLRCSPRSGDLSVYWYQQSLDQGLQFLIQYYNGEERAKGNILERFSAQQFPDLHSELNLSSLELGDSALYFCASSSTGVSGNTIYFGEGSWLTVV.

The chain has TRBV5-1 and TRBJ2-5; 9 positions match TRBD1. Germline CDR1 is SGHRS and CDR2 is YFSETQ. The CDR3 has 16 amino acids. The V segment lost 3 bases and the J segment 5 bases; nucleotides outside the gene matches: 11. CDR3 nucleotides: TGCGCCAGCAGCTACACCGGGACAGGGTTTACGGAGACCCAGTACTTC. It specifies CASSYTGTGFTETQYF.

The chain combines TRBV4-2 with TRBJ1-4; D gene ambiguous. Germline V gives CDR1 LGHNA, CDR2 YNFKEQ. The germline V and J ends were trimmed by 2 bases and 0 bases, with 10 bases remaining between them. The length of the CDR3 is 16 residues. The CDR3 DNA sequence: TGTGCCAGCAGCCAATTCGCAGAGGCAACTAATGAAAAACTGTTTTTT. It encodes CASSQFAEATNEKLFF.

V and J are TRBV11-2 and TRBJ2-1, with D tentatively TRBD1 (5 bases). The CDR3 is 15 amino acids. Looked up from germline, CDR1 is SGHAT and CDR2 is FQNNGV. The V end was cut by 2 bases, the J end by 0 bases, with 8 bases between. In nucleotides, the CDR3 is TGTGCCAGCAGCTTATCCGACAGCTCCTACAATGAGCAGTTCTTC. Its translation: CASSLSDSSYNEQFF.

V gene TRBV28 combines with J gene TRBJ1-4, with 7 bases lining up with TRBD1. Trimming took 7 bases from V and 0 from J; bases not matched to a gene: 2. The CDR3 has 14 amino acids. Germline lookup yields CDR1 MDHEN and CDR2 SYDVKM. The CDR3 is CASTGTATNEKLFF. DNA for the CDR3: TGTGCCAGCACCGGGACAGCAACTAATGAAAAACTGTTTTTT. Full variable domain (outside the CDR3, taken from reference TRBV28 and TRBJ1-4): DVKVTQSSRYLVKRTGEKVFLECVQDMDHENMFWYRQDPGLGLRLIYFSYDVKMKEKGDIPEGYSVSREKKERFSLILESASTNQTSMYLCASTGTATNEKLFFGSGTQLSVL.

This chain connects TRBV4-1 to TRBJ1-2, with D possibly matching TRBD1 (6 bases). Trimming stripped 3 bases from V and 9 bases from J, with 20 bases between. The length of the CDR3 is 15 residues. Germline V lookup: CDR1 MGHRA, CDR2 YSYEKL. The CDR3 reads CASSHKQGFDYSYTF. The CDR3 nucleotides are TGCGCCAGCAGCCACAAACAGGGATTCGATTATAGCTACACCTTC.

V gene TRBV5-1 combines with J gene TRBJ1-1; TRBD1 matches at 9 bases. V lost 2 bases and J lost 6; bases outside the gene matches: 5. The CDR3 extends over 14 amino acids. Germline V lookup: CDR1 SGHRS, CDR2 YFSETQ. Written as DNA, the CDR3 is TGCGCCAGCAGCTTTCAAGGACAGGGGTCTGAAGCTTTCTTT. Protein sequence: CASSFQGQGSEAFF. The whole variable domain, remainder taken from reference TRBV5-1 and TRBJ1-1, is KAGVTQTPRYLIKTRGQQVTLSCSPISGHRSVSWYQQTPGQGLQFLFEYFSETQRNKGNFPGRFSGRQFSNSRSEMNVSTLELGDSALYLCASSFQGQGSEAFFGQGTRLTVV.

About this clone: Within the sample, other DNA sequences also encode this same CDR3. The rearrangement uses TRBV10-3 and TRBJ2-3; TRBD1 agrees at 8 bases. The germline gives CDR1 ENHRY, CDR2 SYGVKD. Germline trimming cut 4 bases from V and 3 bases from J; bases unmatched to any gene: 3. There are 14 residues in the CDR3. For the CDR3, the DNA is TGTGCCATCAGTGGGACAGGGACAACAGATACGCAGTATTTT. Protein: CAISGTGTTDTQYF.

The genes are TRBV3-1 (or the pseudogene TRBV3-2) and TRBJ1-5; no definite D call. The germline gives CDR1 LGHDT, CDR2 YNNKEL (reference sequence). The CDR3 is 16 amino acids. V lost 1 base to trimming and J lost 2 bases, with 12 bases between them. CDR3 in amino acids: CASSQGSGQGNQPQHF. CDR3 nucleotide sequence: TGTGCCAGCAGCCAAGGGAGCGGTCAGGGCAATCAGCCCCAGCATTTT.

The chain couples TRBV18 to TRBJ1-1; 8 nucleotides agree with TRBD1. The germline V gene has CDR1 KGHSH and CDR2 LQKENI. CDR3 length equals 12 residues. J was trimmed by 1 base and V by 8 bases; bases with no gene match: 0. CDR3 nucleotides: TGTGCCAGCGGACAGGGGAACACTGAAGCTTTCTTT. It translates to CASGQGNTEAFF.

This chain joins TRBV3-1 (or the pseudogene TRBV3-2) and TRBJ1-1; D possibly corresponds to TRBD1 (5 bases). The CDR3 extends over 15 amino acids. Germline lookup yields CDR1 LGHDT and CDR2 YNNKEL (reference sequence). The ends were cut back, 1 base at V and 6 bases at J, with 15 bases in the middle. DNA for the CDR3: TGTGCCAGCAGCCAAGGGGGGGGGATGTCGGCTGAAGCTTTCTTT. This sequence encodes CASSQGGGMSAEAFF.

J is TRBJ1-1 and V is TRBV10-3; no reliable D call. In germline, CDR1 is ENHRY, CDR2 SYGVKD. V dropped 5 bases and J dropped 4 bases, with 17 bases sitting between them. This CDR3 is built from 15 residues. The CDR3: CAISPSTVEGTEAFF. In DNA, the CDR3 is TGTGCCATCAGTCCATCGACGGTCGAGGGCACTGAAGCTTTCTTT.

A few counts support this clone. V usage is TRBV6-5 and J usage is TRBJ1-3, with 9 bases identical to TRBD1. V lost 6 bases and J lost 8; bases outside the gene matches: 8. Germline CDR1 is MNHEY and CDR2 is SVGAGI. CDR3 size: 14 residues. CDR3 residues: CASRPGTGKDTIYF. The CDR3 region has the DNA TGTGCCAGCAGACCCGGGACAGGGAAGGACACCATATATTTT.

The chain carries TRBV18 and TRBJ1-1; 7 nucleotides align to TRBD1. Trimming at V came to 1 base and at J to 3 bases, leaving 2 bases not matched to a gene. This CDR3 spans 14 amino acids. Germline V gives CDR1 KGHSH, CDR2 LQKENI. For the CDR3, the DNA is TGTGCCAGCTCACCACTTACAGGGGACACTGAAGCTTTCTTT. Translated, it gives CASSPLTGDTEAFF.

The V and J genes are TRBV19 and TRBJ2-2, with no clear D. The V end was cut by 3 bases, the J end by 1 base, with 6 bases between. The length of the CDR3 is 14 residues. Germline assignment: CDR1 LNHDA and CDR2 SQIVND (reference sequence). The CDR3 reads CASSMAQNTGELFF. The CDR3 region has the DNA TGTGCCAGTAGTATGGCACAGAACACCGGGGAGCTGTTTTTT.